The present entry profiles one T cell receptor beta chain with its context. Its antigen is undetermined. The CDR3 sequence is 14 residues long. Trimming removed 3 bases at V and 5 bases at J, with 11 bases between. Germline V gene sequence: CDR1 SNHLY, CDR2 FYNNEI. Those with chemo-refractory metastatic non-small-cell lung cancer were treated with focal radiation combined with CTLA-4 blockade using ipilimumab. Clones were read by immunoSEQ multiplex PCR, and TCRdb kept only the in-frame ones, dropping some. The sample includes about 48,000 clones, around 88% of them seen just once. This specimen comes from a study of radiotherapy plus CTLA-4 blockade in lung cancer. Study-wide context: Objective response rate was 15% to 20%; disease control rate, around 30%.

General study points: Expansion in blood of tumor-derived TCR clones was seen after radiotherapy plus ipilimumab.

The clonotype originates from a human donor with non-small cell lung cancer that progressed on radiotherapy plus ipilimumab. Some clones in this sample may be carry-over from other donors' samples. This chain joins TRBV2 and TRBJ2-1, with TRBD2 as a possible D gene (6 bases). The source was peripheral blood, collected from a patient treated with radiotherapy plus ipilimumab. The CDR3 protein is CASSETGEDNEQFF. CDR3 DNA sequence: TGTGCCAGCAGTGAGACGGGAGAGGACAATGAGCAGTTCTTC.